Sequencing of this T cell receptor beta chain was carried out in a study of siplizumab effects on memory and regulatory T cells. Assays examined about 10^5 TCR templates per sample. Only in-frame clones appear in the TCRdb table, and some are missing; sequencing was by immunoSEQ multiplex PCR. The table records some 100,000 clones, approximately 97% of them present only once. The germline V and J ends were trimmed by 11 bases and 0 bases, with 11 bases remaining between them. Germline CDR1 is LNHDA and CDR2 is SQIVND (reference sequence). The CDR3 loop spans 13 amino acids. In the case of this clone: Its target is unknown.

Researchers sequenced unstimulated naive, memory, effector memory and TEMRA subsets in a few donor pairs. Study conclusions and caveats: Few alloreactive clones mapped to unstimulated subsets. The diversity of naive T cells seemed greater than that of memory cells, and their alloresponse contribution seemed major.

Sequencing was carried out using naive CD4+ T cells sorted from blood. The chain employs TRBV19 and TRBJ1-3; D is uncertain. The receptor was isolated from a human donor in good health. In DNA, the CDR3 is TGTGCCGCCCGGGTGGGCTCTGGAAACACCATATATTTT. Its protein product is CAARVGSGNTIYF.